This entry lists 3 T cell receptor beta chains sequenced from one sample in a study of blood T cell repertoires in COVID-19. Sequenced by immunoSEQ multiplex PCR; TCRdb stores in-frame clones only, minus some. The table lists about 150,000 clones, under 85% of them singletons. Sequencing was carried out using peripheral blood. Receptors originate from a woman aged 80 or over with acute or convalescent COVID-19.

The chain's CDR3 is CASQLVMISDTEAFF. CDR3 bases: TGTGCCAGTCAACTGGTGATGATCTCGGACACTGAAGCTTTCTTT. The rearrangement links TRBV18 to TRBJ1-1; D gene uncertain. The length of the CDR3 is 15 residues. Between the trimmed V and J ends, which lost 9 bases and 3 bases, there was a span of 20 bases. Germline V gene lookup returns CDR1 KGHSH and CDR2 LQKENI.

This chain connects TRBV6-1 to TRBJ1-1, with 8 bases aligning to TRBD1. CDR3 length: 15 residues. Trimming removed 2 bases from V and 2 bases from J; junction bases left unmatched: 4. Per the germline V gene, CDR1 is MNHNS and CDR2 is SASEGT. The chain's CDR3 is CASSERTGRNTEAFF. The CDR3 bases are TGTGCCAGCAGTGAAAGGACAGGGAGAAACACTGAAGCTTTCTTT.

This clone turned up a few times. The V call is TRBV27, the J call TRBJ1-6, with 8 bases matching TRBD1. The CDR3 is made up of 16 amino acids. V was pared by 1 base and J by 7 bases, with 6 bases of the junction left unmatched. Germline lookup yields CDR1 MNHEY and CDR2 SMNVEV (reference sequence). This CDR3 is CASSLFGQGINSPLHF. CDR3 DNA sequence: TGTGCCAGCAGTTTATTTGGACAGGGAATCAATTCACCCCTCCACTTT.